One and the same sample provided the 30 T cell receptor beta chains below, sequenced in a study of beta chain features in type 1 diabetes. The whole isolated RNA underwent reverse transcription, so sequencing captured expressed TCRB transcripts. Assay: immunoSEQ multiplex PCR; the TCRdb copy retains only in-frame clones and omits some. The sample has 640,000 or so clones, over 12% seen once. Findings and caveats of the study: The study found moderately but significantly shorter TCRB CDR3s in all four CD4+ subsets of Type 1 diabetes patients.

Antigens of these TCRs are unknown. Material: naive CD4+ T cells from blood. All receptors derive from a man aged 18 to 29 with type 1 diabetes.

Turning to this clone: The same CDR3 can be traced to other DNA sequences in this sample. This chain joins TRBV30 and TRBJ1-2, with D tentatively TRBD1 (5 bases). The CDR3 extends over 11 amino acids. V shed 4 bases and J shed 4 bases, with 7 bases lying between them. The germline V gene encodes CDR1 GTSNPN and CDR2 SVGIG (reference sequence). CDR3 coding DNA: TGTGCCTGGACGAGGGGCTATGGCTACACCTTC. Its translation is CAWTRGYGYTF.

J is TRBJ2-7 and V is TRBV9; TRBD1 is a possible D gene (6 bases). The CDR3 totals 15 residues. Looked up from germline, CDR1 is SGDLS and CDR2 is YYNGEE. Trimming stripped 0 bases from V and 2 bases from J, with 12 bases between. CDR3 residues: CASSVASRGAYEQYF. The CDR3 nucleotides are TGTGCCAGCAGCGTAGCCAGCAGGGGCGCCTACGAGCAGTACTTC.

The genes are TRBV4-1 and TRBJ2-1, with a weak D call TRBD2 (5 bases). Per the germline V gene, CDR1 is MGHRA and CDR2 is YSYEKL. Deletions cut 0 bases from V and 0 bases from J, with 9 bases between. This CDR3 has 16 amino acids. Here the CDR3 reads CASSQDLGSSYNEQFF. As DNA, the CDR3 is TGCGCCAGCAGCCAAGATCTGGGGAGCTCCTACAATGAGCAGTTCTTC.

The chain couples TRBV27 to TRBJ1-2; 9 positions agree with TRBD1. Per the germline V gene, CDR1 is MNHEY and CDR2 is SMNVEV (reference sequence). V lost 5 bases to trimming and J lost 1 base; unmatched junction nucleotides: 5. The length of the CDR3 is 15 residues. The CDR3 DNA reads as TGTGCCAGCAGTCAAACAGGGGGCGATAACTATGGCTACACCTTC. It translates to CASSQTGGDNYGYTF.

The table lists this clone with a few counts. This rearrangement joins TRBV29-1 to TRBJ2-3; either TRBD1 or TRBD2 may supply D (5 bases each). Germline V CDR1 and CDR2: SQVTM, ANQGSEA. The ends were cut back, 1 base at V and 1 base at J, with 12 bases in the middle. CDR3 length: 15 amino acids. This chain's CDR3 is CSVEGGFRGTDTQYF. For the CDR3, the DNA is TGCAGCGTTGAAGGAGGGTTCAGGGGCACAGATACGCAGTATTTT.

This clone was seen more than once but under ten times. The V and J genes are TRBV6-5 and TRBJ2-2; D might be TRBD1 or TRBD2, each matching 5 bases. CDR1 is MNHEY, CDR2 SVGAGI, per germline. This CDR3 is 13 amino acids long. The V end was cut by 7 bases, the J end by 7 bases, with 13 bases between. The chain's CDR3 is CASKRGRDGELFF. The CDR3 DNA is TGTGCCAGCAAGAGGGGCCGAGACGGGGAGCTGTTTTTT.

The J gene is TRBJ1-2, the V gene TRBV18; D not certain. CDR1 and CDR2 from the germline V gene are KGHSH and LQKENI. The length of the CDR3 is 15 residues. The V and J ends lost 3 bases and 4 bases respectively, with 15 bases between them. The CDR3 loop is CASSPQDASSYGYTF. DNA for the CDR3: TGTGCCAGCTCACCGCAGGACGCCTCCTCCTATGGCTACACCTTC.

The chain uses TRBV30 and TRBJ1-1; no clear D. Germline CDR1 reads GTSNPN; CDR2 reads SVGIG (reference sequence). The CDR3 runs to 13 residues. Trimming shortened V by 1 base and J by 2 bases, and 8 bases separated the two germline ends. This chain's CDR3 is CAWSEQVNTEAFF. CDR3 bases: TGTGCCTGGAGTGAGCAGGTTAACACTGAAGCTTTCTTT.

The CDR3 loop reads CASSLILAGTYEQYF. CDR3 coding DNA: TGTGCCAGCAGTTTAATTCTAGCGGGAACCTACGAGCAGTACTTC. This sequence joins TRBV27 and TRBJ2-7, with TRBD2 identical over 9 bases. CDR1 is MNHEY, CDR2 SMNVEV, per germline (reference sequence). The CDR3 is 15 amino acids. Trimming removed 2 bases from V and 2 bases from J; junction bases left unmatched: 4.

J is TRBJ2-5 and V is TRBV4-2; no firm D call. Germline CDR1 LGHNA, CDR2 YNFKEQ. Trimming stripped 4 bases from V and 5 bases from J, with 14 bases between. The CDR3 has 14 amino acids. CDR3 loop: CASSPSRRVETQYF. The CDR3 DNA sequence: TGTGCCAGCAGCCCGTCTCGGCGCGTTGAGACCCAGTACTTC.

The chain is built from TRBV29-1 and TRBJ2-1; the D gene is possibly TRBD2 (5 bases). This CDR3 has 13 residues. V was clipped by 7 bases and J by 0 bases, with 10 bases between them. CDR1 and CDR2 (germline): SQVTM, ANQGSEA. In DNA, the CDR3 is TGCAGCGCCTATGGAGGCTCCTACAATGAGCAGTTCTTC. Translated, it gives CSAYGGSYNEQFF.

This clone has more than one count but fewer than ten. The chain carries TRBV6-5 and TRBJ2-7, with 7 positions matching TRBD1. Germline V gene lookup returns CDR1 MNHEY and CDR2 SVGAGI. This CDR3 spans 14 amino acids. With V trimmed by 6 bases and J by 1 base, 6 bases remained unmatched. CDR3 sequence reads: CASRQGQASYEQYF. The DNA for the CDR3 is TGTGCCAGCAGGCAAGGACAGGCATCCTACGAGCAGTACTTC.

A few counts support this clone. The chain combines TRBV7-9 with TRBJ1-2; D is unresolved. The CDR3 loop spans 17 amino acids. V was clipped by 1 base and J by 0 bases, with 15 bases between them. Germline assignment: CDR1 SEHNR and CDR2 FQNEAQ (reference sequence). This chain's CDR3 is CASSLGGSSLSNYGYTF. The DNA for the CDR3 is TGTGCCAGCAGCTTAGGTGGCAGCTCTCTATCTAACTATGGCTACACCTTC.

This clone was counted between two and nine times. V and J are TRBV7-9 and TRBJ2-1; 10 positions agree with TRBD2. The germline V gene has CDR1 SEHNR and CDR2 FQNEAQ (reference sequence). Losses at the gene ends were 11 bases for V and 6 bases for J; bases not matched to a gene: 16. CDR3 size: 16 residues. Here the CDR3 reads CAPSRPLAGFANEQFF. Written as DNA, the CDR3 is TGTGCCCCCAGTCGCCCACTAGCGGGGTTCGCCAATGAGCAGTTCTTC.

In its sample, this clone was seen a few times. The chain recombines TRBV2 with TRBJ2-3; no clear D. V dropped 4 bases and J dropped 6 bases, with 11 bases sitting between them. The CDR3 totals 13 residues. Germline V lookup: CDR1 SNHLY, CDR2 FYNNEI. The CDR3 nucleotides are TGTGCCAGCAGTGTGGAAGTTATCGATACGCAGTATTTT. Its translation: CASSVEVIDTQYF.

The CDR3 coding sequence is TGTGCCACCGGCGCCCAAGAGACCCAGTACTTC. Its translation is CATGAQETQYF. This chain uses TRBV25-1 with TRBJ2-5; D remains ambiguous. The CDR3 contains 11 residues. CDR1 is MGHDK and CDR2 is SYGVNS in the germline V gene. The V end lost 10 bases, the J end lost 1 base, and 7 bases lay between the germline ends.

This chain links TRBV7-9 with TRBJ2-5; unclear D gene. This CDR3 contains 16 residues. V shed 1 base and J shed 4 bases, with 16 bases lying between them. From germline, CDR1 is SEHNR and CDR2 FQNEAQ (reference sequence). CDR3 protein: CASSLGRRVLIETQYF. For the CDR3, the DNA is TGTGCCAGCAGCTTAGGAAGACGCGTCCTCATAGAGACCCAGTACTTC.

This clone was counted between two and nine times. The rearrangement joins TRBV7-9 to TRBJ2-3; either TRBD1 or TRBD2 may fit D (6 bases each). With 5 bases removed from V and 2 bases from J, the gap between germline ends came to 20 bases. Germline CDR1 reads SEHNR; CDR2 reads FQNEAQ (reference sequence). The CDR3 covers 17 residues. In nucleotides, the CDR3 is TGTGCCAGCAGCGCCCCTAGGGGGGATTTTCTCACAGATACGCAGTATTTT. Translating gives CASSAPRGDFLTDTQYF.

The rearrangement joins TRBV25-1 to TRBJ1-2, with D tentatively TRBD1 (5 bases). The CDR3 loop spans 14 amino acids. V lost 0 bases and J lost 8, with 13 bases in between. The germline CDR1 and CDR2 sequences are MGHDK and SYGVNS. CDR3 residues: CASSEYHRGDGYTF. In DNA, the CDR3 is TGTGCCAGCAGTGAATATCACCGGGGGGACGGCTACACCTTC.

For the CDR3, the DNA is TGTGCCAGCAGGGAGGGTGCAACTAATGAAAAACTGTTTTTT. Amino acid sequence: CASREGATNEKLFF. J is TRBJ1-4 and V is TRBV7-2; D ambiguous. Per the germline V gene, CDR1 is SGHTA and CDR2 is FQGNSA. V was clipped by 6 bases and J by 0 bases, with 8 bases between them. The CDR3 consists of 14 residues.

A few counts support this clone. The chain is built from TRBV27 and TRBJ1-4; 7 bases line up with TRBD1. Germline CDR1 is MNHEY and CDR2 is SMNVEV (reference sequence). The CDR3 is 13 amino acids. J was trimmed by 8 bases and V by 8 bases; bases with no gene match: 8. The CDR3: CASSQGYHEKLFF. In nucleotides, the CDR3 is TGTGCCAGCTCACAGGGGTATCACGAAAAACTGTTTTTT.

This clone was observed a few times. The chain carries TRBV30 and TRBJ2-7; 8 bases line up with TRBD2. The trim removed 4 bases at V and 7 bases at J, leaving 6 bases unmatched. The CDR3 contains 12 residues. Germline CDR1 and CDR2: GTSNPN and SVGIG (reference sequence). CDR3 protein: CAWTVLAGEQYF. CDR3 bases: TGTGCCTGGACAGTGCTAGCGGGTGAGCAGTACTTC. Supplemented by reference TRBV30 and TRBJ2-7, the full variable domain reads SQTIHQWPATLVQPVGSPLSLECTVEGTSNPNLYWYRQAAGRGLQLLFYSVGIGQISSEVPQNLSASRPQDRQFILSSKKLLLSDSGFYLCAWTVLAGEQYFGPGTRLTVT.

The chain is built from TRBV7-9 and TRBJ2-3; 10 nucleotides match TRBD2. Germline CDR1 and CDR2: SEHNR and FQNEAQ (reference sequence). The ends lost 1 base at V and 4 bases at J; junction bases unmatched: 8. The CDR3 is made up of 17 amino acids. CDR3 protein: CASSLGASGRVSDTQYF. The CDR3 DNA reads TGTGCCAGCAGCTTAGGAGCTAGCGGGAGAGTTTCAGATACGCAGTATTTT.

The CDR3 is CAVGGRYTEAFF. The CDR3 nucleotides are TGTGCCGTGGGGGGGAGGTACACTGAAGCTTTCTTT. This sequence joins TRBV25-1 and TRBJ1-1, with D possibly TRBD1 on 5 matching bases. Germline V gene lookup returns CDR1 MGHDK and CDR2 SYGVNS. This CDR3 is built from 12 residues. The V gene lost 11 bases and the J gene lost 3 bases, with 13 bases spanning the gap.

This clone was picked up a small number of times. Within the sample, other DNA sequences also encode this same CDR3. The gene calls are TRBV5-1 and TRBJ1-1; D is unclear. The V end lost 0 bases, the J end lost 1 base, and 7 bases lay between the germline ends. The CDR3 runs 14 residues. CDR1 is SGHRS, CDR2 YFSETQ, per germline. CDR3 in DNA: TGCGCCAGCAGCTTGGGGCAGGCGAACACTGAAGCTTTCTTT. Translated, it gives CASSLGQANTEAFF.

The table lists this clone with a few counts. The chain couples TRBV7-2 to TRBJ1-2, with D possibly matching TRBD1 (5 bases). V lost 5 bases, J lost 4 bases, and 17 bases lay in between. CDR3 size: 15 residues. Germline V gene sequence: CDR1 SGHTA, CDR2 FQGNSA. The CDR3 region is CASSARVGFGYGYTF. CDR3 bases: TGTGCCAGCAGCGCCAGGGTGGGGTTCGGCTATGGCTACACCTTC.

A few counts support this clone. V and J are TRBV4-3 and TRBJ1-4; unclear D gene. V was pared by 4 bases and J by 6 bases, with 15 bases between. Germline loops: CDR1 LGHNA, CDR2 YSLEER. This CDR3 is 15 amino acids long. DNA for the CDR3: TGCGCCAGCAGCCCGAGGGCTCTTCCGGATGAAAAACTGTTTTTT. It translates to CASSPRALPDEKLFF.

J is TRBJ1-2 and V is TRBV7-2, with a possible D match to TRBD1 (6 bases). Trimming cost V 5 bases and J 4 bases, with 17 bases left between them. This CDR3 has 15 amino acids. CDR1 is SGHTA, CDR2 FQGNSA, per germline. CDR3 residues: CASSLSYTGTYGYTF. In DNA, the CDR3 is TGTGCCAGCAGCCTCTCTTACACAGGGACCTATGGCTACACCTTC.

J is TRBJ1-1 and V is TRBV5-1, with 7 nucleotides matching TRBD1. Germline V gene lookup returns CDR1 SGHRS and CDR2 YFSETQ. Germline trimming cut 2 bases from V and 7 bases from J; bases unmatched to any gene: 5. The CDR3 runs to 13 residues. CDR3 nucleotides: TGCGCCAGCAGCTTTACAGGGGACGGTGAAGCTTTCTTT. Its protein product is CASSFTGDGEAFF. The whole variable domain, remainder taken from reference TRBV5-1 and TRBJ1-1, is KAGVTQTPRYLIKTRGQQVTLSCSPISGHRSVSWYQQTPGQGLQFLFEYFSETQRNKGNFPGRFSGRQFSNSRSEMNVSTLELGDSALYLCASSFTGDGEAFFGQGTRLTVV.

The gene calls are TRBV7-6 and TRBJ1-2; no firm D call. This CDR3 has 16 residues. Looked up from germline, CDR1 is SGHVS and CDR2 is FNYEAQ. V was trimmed by 1 base and J by 0 bases, leaving 12 bases between them. Written as DNA, the CDR3 is TGTGCCAGCAGCTTAGGCAACATGGGCTCTAACTATGGCTACACCTTC. Residues: CASSLGNMGSNYGYTF.